The 31 T cell receptor beta chains given below trace back to one sample, sequenced in a study of T cell responses to AZD1222 COVID-19 vaccine. The data were produced by immunoSEQ multiplex PCR, yet TCRdb's version contains in-frame clones alone and is incomplete. The sample includes about 190,000 clones, about 92% of them seen just once. This material consisted of peripheral blood, taken 28 days after the second dose of the MenACWY control vaccine. All receptors come from an adult who received the MenACWY meningococcal vaccine as a control.

This clone was seen just once. The DNA for the CDR3 is TGTGCCATCAGTGAAGGTCCGGGTTCACCCCTCCACTTT. Translated, it gives CAISEGPGSPLHF. V gene TRBV10-3 combines with J gene TRBJ1-6; D gene uncertain. The CDR3 contains 13 residues. Trimming removed 3 bases from V and 9 bases from J, with 9 bases in between. CDR1 is ENHRY and CDR2 is SYGVKD in the germline V gene.

The chain uses TRBV4-2 and TRBJ2-7; 7 nucleotides align to TRBD2. V was pared by 0 bases and J by 1 base, with 12 bases of the junction left unmatched. Germline-derived CDR1 and CDR2 are LGHNA and YNFKEQ. The CDR3 covers 18 residues. CDR3 loop: CASSQDLGTSVNSYEQYF. CDR3 sequence (DNA): TGTGCCAGCAGCCAAGATTTAGGCACTAGCGTAAATTCCTACGAGCAGTACTTC.

The CDR3: CASSLGSLAGGLDEQFF. CDR3 coding DNA: TGTGCCAGCAGCTTAGGGTCACTAGCGGGAGGATTAGATGAGCAGTTCTTC. The chain is built from TRBV11-3 and TRBJ2-1; 12 bases are a match to TRBD2. The CDR3 runs to 17 residues. From germline, CDR1 is SGHNT and CDR2 YENEEA. Unmatched junction bases numbered 9, after V lost 1 base and J lost 8 bases.

The V gene is TRBV5-1, the J gene TRBJ1-2; 8 nucleotides match TRBD1. This CDR3 is built from 14 residues. The trim removed 3 bases at V and 7 bases at J, leaving 8 bases unmatched. The V gene's germline CDR1 is SGHRS and CDR2 YFSETQ. The CDR3 region has the DNA TGCGCCAGCAGCTCAACCCAGGGGGCGCGTGGCTACACCTTC. It translates to CASSSTQGARGYTF.

This clone came up a few times. V gene TRBV11-3 combines with J gene TRBJ2-6; D gene ambiguous. Germline V CDR1 and CDR2: SGHNT, YENEEA. V lost 4 bases and J lost 5, with 3 bases in between. The CDR3 totals 12 residues. In nucleotides, the CDR3 is TGTGCCAGCAGCTATCGGGCCAACGTCCTGACTTTC. Translating gives CASSYRANVLTF.

V gene TRBV19 combines with J gene TRBJ2-7, with D uncertain. Germline CDR1 reads LNHDA; CDR2 reads SQIVND (reference sequence). The CDR3 loop spans 13 amino acids. Trimming removed 9 bases from V and 7 bases from J, with 19 bases in between. The CDR3 region has the DNA TGTGCCAGCTCCGGGCCAGGCCAGTGGGAGCAGTACTTC. This gives the protein CASSGPGQWEQYF.

There are a few counts of this clone. J is TRBJ1-6 and V is TRBV14; TRBD1 is a possible D gene (6 bases). Trimming cost V 1 base and J 10 bases, with 11 bases left between them. CDR1 SGHDN and CDR2 FVKESK come from the germline V gene. The CDR3 is 14 amino acids. CDR3 nucleotides: TGTGCCAGCAGCCAAGTAGGGGGGATCTCACCCCTCCACTTT. This sequence encodes CASSQVGGISPLHF.

The chain couples TRBV3-1 (or the pseudogene TRBV3-2) to TRBJ1-1, with unresolved D. Germline V gene lookup returns CDR1 LGHDT and CDR2 YNNKEL (reference sequence). Trimming took off 0 bases at V and 5 bases at J, with 4 bases between the two ends. This CDR3 has 12 amino acids. DNA of the CDR3: TGTGCCAGCAGCCAAGATGGGACTGAAGCTTTCTTT. Translation gives CASSQDGTEAFF.

The chain combines TRBV30 with TRBJ2-1; no definite D call. CDR1 GTSNPN and CDR2 SVGIG come from the germline V gene (reference sequence). This CDR3 contains 14 residues. Trimming took off 4 bases at V and 0 bases at J, with 10 bases between the two ends. The CDR3 DNA reads TGTGCCTGGACACCAGCGAGCTCCTACAATGAGCAGTTCTTC. As protein: CAWTPASSYNEQFF.

The V and J genes are TRBV7-9 and TRBJ2-1; TRBD2 matches at 7 bases. The trim removed 1 base at V and 8 bases at J, leaving 11 bases unmatched. CDR3 length: 16 amino acids. In germline, CDR1 is SEHNR, CDR2 FQNEAQ (reference sequence). CDR3 amino acids: CASSLVGGSHRYEQFF. The CDR3 nucleotides are TGTGCCAGCAGCTTAGTGGGCGGGAGCCATAGATATGAGCAGTTCTTC.

A single count supports this clone. V usage is TRBV30 and J usage is TRBJ1-5, with D unclear. The germline CDR1 and CDR2 sequences are GTSNPN and SVGIG (reference sequence). The CDR3 runs to 13 residues. Trimming cost V 1 base and J 3 bases, with 7 bases left between them. The CDR3 DNA follows: TGTGCCTGGAGTGGAGATCCCAATCAGCCCCAGCATTTT. Encoded protein: CAWSGDPNQPQHF.

The CDR3 sequence is CASSIGGWTEAFF. The CDR3 DNA reads TGTGCCAGCAGTATTGGGGGGTGGACTGAAGCTTTCTTT. The chain couples TRBV28 to TRBJ1-1; maybe TRBD1 (5 bases). Looked up from germline, CDR1 is MDHEN and CDR2 is SYDVKM. V gave up 5 bases and J gave up 5 bases, with 12 bases separating them. The CDR3 loop spans 13 amino acids.

As for this clone: Because the CDR3's place on the DNA is in doubt, the DNA is left out and the CDR3 is given as listed by TCRdb. The chain is built from TRBV28 and TRBJ2-7; TRBD1 is taken as the D call from the table, unchecked against the DNA. CDR1 and CDR2 (germline): MDHEN, SYDVKM. The CDR3 is 18 residues long, counting both termini. This CDR3 reads CASSFGAGRTGLTYEQYF.

The chain combines TRBV19 with TRBJ1-5; D is unresolved. The CDR3 consists of 14 residues. The V gene lost 2 bases and the J gene lost 3 bases, with 8 bases spanning the gap. Germline lookup yields CDR1 LNHDA and CDR2 SQIVND (reference sequence). The CDR3 reads CASSIHTDNQPQHF. For the CDR3, the DNA is TGTGCCAGTAGTATACACACGGACAATCAGCCCCAGCATTTT. The variable domain in full, with the rest retrieved from reference TRBV19 and TRBJ1-5, is DGGITQSPKYLFRKEGQNVTLSCEQNLNHDAMYWYRQDPGQGLRLIYYSQIVNDFQKGDIAEGYSVSREKKESFPLTVTSAQKNPTAFYLCASSIHTDNQPQHFGDGTRLSIL.

The rearrangement links TRBV10-3 to TRBJ2-7, with D possibly matching TRBD2 (5 bases). V was clipped by 6 bases and J by 1 base, with 10 bases between them. The CDR3 has 13 residues. Germline V gene data show CDR1 as ENHRY and CDR2 as SYGVKD. The chain's CDR3 is CAISFSESYEQYF. CDR3 DNA sequence: TGTGCCATCAGCTTTAGCGAGTCCTACGAGCAGTACTTC.

The CDR3, as DNA: TGTGCCAGCAGAAAAGGGCCTAACACTGAAGCTTTCTTT. As protein: CASRKGPNTEAFF. V and J are TRBV7-9 and TRBJ1-1; D not resolved. In germline, CDR1 is SEHNR, CDR2 FQNEAQ (reference sequence). The CDR3 extends over 13 amino acids. The V end was cut by 6 bases, the J end by 2 bases, with 10 bases between.

In this sample, this clone turned up once. The chain carries TRBV18 and TRBJ2-2; 7 bases line up with TRBD1. The germline gives CDR1 KGHSH, CDR2 LQKENI. With V trimmed by 4 bases and J by 1 base, 6 bases remained unmatched. The CDR3 runs 16 residues. DNA for the CDR3: TGTGCCAGCTCACTACGACAGGGCCGGAACACCGGGGAGCTGTTTTTT. Translation: CASSLRQGRNTGELFF.

This chain uses TRBV27 with TRBJ1-6; D might be TRBD1 (5 bases). V was cut by 3 bases and J by 0 bases, with 24 bases left in between. The CDR3 extends over 21 amino acids. Germline CDR1 MNHEY, CDR2 SMNVEV (reference sequence). For the CDR3, the DNA is TGTGCCAGCAGTTTTTACGTCACAGGCTCAATGAGAAGCTCCTATAATTCACCCCTCCACTTT. Translated: CASSFYVTGSMRSSYNSPLHF.

The chain uses TRBV15 and TRBJ2-3, with D perhaps TRBD2 (6 bases). The CDR3 covers 13 residues. The V and J ends lost 4 bases and 4 bases respectively, with 9 bases between them. The germline V gene has CDR1 LNHNV and CDR2 YYDKDF (reference sequence). CDR3 amino acids: CATSKTRADTQYF. The DNA for the CDR3 is TGTGCCACCAGCAAGACTAGGGCAGATACGCAGTATTTT.

The rearrangement joins TRBV29-1 to TRBJ2-1; D unclear. The CDR3 consists of 12 residues. V lost 3 bases to trimming and J lost 8 bases, with 11 bases between them. Germline V lookup: CDR1 SQVTM, CDR2 ANQGSEA. Written as DNA, the CDR3 is TGCAGCGTTGACCAGGTGAGCTATGAGCAGTTCTTC. This sequence encodes CSVDQVSYEQFF.

The chain recombines TRBV6-5 with TRBJ2-1; 7 nucleotides agree with TRBD2. Losses at the gene ends were 6 bases for V and 4 bases for J; bases not matched to a gene: 9. Germline V gene lookup returns CDR1 MNHEY and CDR2 SVGAGI. The CDR3 contains 15 residues. The CDR3 DNA reads TGTGCCAGCAGGTACAGCCTAGCGGTTTACAATGAGCAGTTCTTC. Protein: CASRYSLAVYNEQFF.

Here the CDR3 reads CATSDLRRGYGYTF. DNA of the CDR3: TGTGCCACCAGTGATTTACGGAGGGGCTATGGCTACACCTTC. The V call is TRBV24-1, the J call TRBJ1-2; maybe TRBD1 (5 bases). Trimming cost V 1 base and J 4 bases, with 9 bases left between them. The CDR3 sequence is 14 residues long. The germline V gene encodes CDR1 KGHDR and CDR2 SFDVKD.

The genes are TRBV4-3 and TRBJ2-7, with D possibly matching TRBD2 (5 bases). Trimming removed 3 bases at V and 4 bases at J, with 16 bases between. Germline-derived CDR1 and CDR2 are LGHNA and YSLEER. The CDR3 is made up of 15 amino acids. CDR3 nucleotides: TGCGCCAGCAGCCAGGACTTTGGACCCCAGTACGAGCAGTACTTC. Its translation is CASSQDFGPQYEQYF.

The genes are TRBV6-5 and TRBJ2-1; tentatively, D is TRBD1 (6 bases). V was pared by 5 bases and J by 10 bases, with 15 bases between. This CDR3 has 13 residues. Germline V gene data show CDR1 as MNHEY and CDR2 as SVGAGI. The CDR3 DNA is TGTGCCAGCAGTCCCACAGGGTCTTACGAGCAGTTCTTC. Residues: CASSPTGSYEQFF.

The chain uses TRBV18 and TRBJ1-5, with 11 bases that match TRBD1. Germline V gives CDR1 KGHSH, CDR2 LQKENI. This CDR3 is 16 amino acids long. V was clipped by 3 bases and J by 6 bases; unmatched bases: 7. The CDR3 DNA reads TGTGCCAGCTCACCGCCCGGGACAGGGGGATTTCAGCCCCAGCATTTT. Translation: CASSPPGTGGFQPQHF.

This rearrangement joins TRBV5-1 to TRBJ2-7; tentative D call: TRBD2 (6 bases). The V gene lost 3 bases and the J gene lost 4 bases, with 11 bases spanning the gap. This CDR3 spans 13 amino acids. The V gene's germline CDR1 is SGHRS and CDR2 YFSETQ. The CDR3 region is CASSWGTGYEQYF. In DNA, the CDR3 is TGCGCCAGCAGCTGGGGGACTGGGTACGAGCAGTACTTC.

The chain links TRBV4-2 to TRBJ1-2, with D tentatively TRBD1 (6 bases). Trimming removed 4 bases at V and 7 bases at J, with 28 bases between. CDR1 is LGHNA, CDR2 YNFKEQ, per germline. This CDR3 has 18 amino acids. CDR3 sequence: CASSPSHRVVHGEGGYTF. CDR3 DNA: TGTGCCAGCAGCCCTTCCCACAGGGTAGTTCATGGAGAGGGTGGCTACACCTTC.

The rearrangement joins TRBV9 to TRBJ2-1, with 11 bases identical to TRBD2. Germline assignment: CDR1 SGDLS and CDR2 YYNGEE. V shed 4 bases and J 7 bases; nucleotides not matched to a gene: 7. The length of the CDR3 is 15 residues. CDR3 in amino acids: CASSLSGRVGNEQFF. The CDR3 DNA is TGTGCCAGCAGCCTTAGCGGGAGGGTGGGGAATGAGCAGTTCTTC.

The rearrangement uses TRBV27 and TRBJ2-6, with 10 bases that match TRBD1. Germline trimming cut 6 bases from V and 2 bases from J; bases unmatched to any gene: 7. The germline V gene encodes CDR1 MNHEY and CDR2 SMNVEV (reference sequence). This CDR3 region has 17 residues. CDR3 sequence reads: CASRTGTGATGANVLTF. DNA for the CDR3: TGTGCCAGCAGGACCGGGACAGGGGCTACTGGGGCCAACGTCCTGACTTTC.

The rearrangement joins TRBV29-1 to TRBJ1-2, with no clear D. The germline gives CDR1 SQVTM, CDR2 ANQGSEA. CDR3 size: 13 residues. In nucleotides, the CDR3 is TGCACCTATAGTTCGGGGATGGGCTATGGCTACACCTTC. Amino acids: CTYSSGMGYGYTF.

The chain joins TRBV28 to TRBJ2-7, with 7 bases that match TRBD2. Germline values: CDR1 MDHEN, CDR2 SYDVKM. With V trimmed by 5 bases and J by 3 bases, 10 bases remained unmatched. This CDR3 is 15 amino acids long. The CDR3 nucleotides are TGTGCCAGCAGTCTCCCCCCTAGCGGAGTCTACGAGCAGTACTTC. It yields the protein CASSLPPSGVYEQYF.